This T cell receptor beta chain originates from a study of T-cell reconstitution after alpha-beta-depleted transplantation in children. Unique molecular identifiers were incorporated during preparation of the TCRbeta library. TCRdb re-analysed the PCR reads in MiXCR, keeping a single row per CDR3 protein. The sample includes some 600,000 distinct CDR3 sequences, over 10% seen only once; the top ten take around 2.2%. Points from the study as a whole: Approximately two months post-transplant, alpha-beta T cells reportedly originated from several hundred expanded graft clones. At day 60, the high TCRbeta diversity found in some patients originated from recipient T cells and thymic progenitors that had survived. From newly produced T cells came most of the T-cell counts and diversity one year after transplant.

With 4 bases clipped from V and 0 bases from J, the junction kept 9 bases outside the gene matches. Germline lookup yields CDR1 MNHEY and CDR2 SMNVEV (reference sequence). CDR3 length: 17 residues. This clonotype was observed a few times. What it recognizes is unknown. This receptor was taken from a male patient between 5 and 17 years old who had a stem cell transplant for acute myeloid leukemia, so the T cells may come from the graft donor. The V and J genes are TRBV27 and TRBJ2-4; TRBD1 aligns across 7 bases. This specimen consisted of PBMCs, mostly from graft donor cells, obtained 360 days after TCRalphabeta/CD19-depleted stem cell transplant. CDR3 region: CASSSFDRVEAKNIQYF. In nucleotides, the CDR3 is TGTGCCAGCAGTTCCTTTGACAGGGTGGAAGCCAAAAACATTCAGTACTTC.